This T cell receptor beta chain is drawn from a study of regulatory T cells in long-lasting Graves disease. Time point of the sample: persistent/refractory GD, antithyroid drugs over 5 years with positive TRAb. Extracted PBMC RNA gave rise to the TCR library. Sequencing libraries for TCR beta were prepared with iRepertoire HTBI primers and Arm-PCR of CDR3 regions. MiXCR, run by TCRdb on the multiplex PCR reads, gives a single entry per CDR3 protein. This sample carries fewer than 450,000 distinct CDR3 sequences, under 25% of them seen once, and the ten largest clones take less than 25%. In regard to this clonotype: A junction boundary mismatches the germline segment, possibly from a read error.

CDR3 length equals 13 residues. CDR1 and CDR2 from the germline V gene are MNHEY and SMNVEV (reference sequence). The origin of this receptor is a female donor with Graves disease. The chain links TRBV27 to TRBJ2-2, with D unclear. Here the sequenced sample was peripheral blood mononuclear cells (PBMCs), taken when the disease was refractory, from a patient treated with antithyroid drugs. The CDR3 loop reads CAGSFLPTGELFF. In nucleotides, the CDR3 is TGTGCCGGCAGTTTTCTCCCCACCGGGGAGCTGTTTTTT.